This T cell receptor beta chain is drawn from a study of blood T cell repertoires in COVID-19. Study in general: PBMCs, B-cell-depleted T cells, or T cells were the source of the cDNA or gDNA that made up the material.

J lost 5 bases, V lost 7 bases, and 4 bases had no gene match. The CDR3 spans 12 residues. CDR1 is SNHLY and CDR2 is FYNNEI in the germline V gene. Participant age was roughly 18 to 95 years, and participants resided in about two dozen US areas. The table came from immunoSEQ multiplex PCR; TCRdb's copy has only in-frame clones and leaves some out. The sample yields 320,000 or so clones, 85% seen once. The sample consisted of PBMCs or T cells enriched from blood (not recorded which). The J gene is TRBJ2-7, the V gene TRBV2, with 8 bases matching TRBD1. This TCR derives from a woman aged 25 to 45 who had been exposed to COVID-19. The CDR3 sequence: CASTDREDEQYF. The CDR3 DNA reads as TGTGCCAGCACGGACAGGGAAGACGAGCAGTACTTC.